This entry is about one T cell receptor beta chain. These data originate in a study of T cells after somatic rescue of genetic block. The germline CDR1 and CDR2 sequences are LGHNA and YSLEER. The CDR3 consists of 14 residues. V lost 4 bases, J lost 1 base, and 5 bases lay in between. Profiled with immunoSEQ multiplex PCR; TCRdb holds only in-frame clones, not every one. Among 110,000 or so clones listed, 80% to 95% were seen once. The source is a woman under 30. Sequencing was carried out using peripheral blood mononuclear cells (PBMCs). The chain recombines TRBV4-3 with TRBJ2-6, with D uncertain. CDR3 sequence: CASSPNSGANVLTF. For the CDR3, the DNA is TGCGCCAGCAGCCCTAATTCTGGGGCCAACGTCCTGACTTTC.